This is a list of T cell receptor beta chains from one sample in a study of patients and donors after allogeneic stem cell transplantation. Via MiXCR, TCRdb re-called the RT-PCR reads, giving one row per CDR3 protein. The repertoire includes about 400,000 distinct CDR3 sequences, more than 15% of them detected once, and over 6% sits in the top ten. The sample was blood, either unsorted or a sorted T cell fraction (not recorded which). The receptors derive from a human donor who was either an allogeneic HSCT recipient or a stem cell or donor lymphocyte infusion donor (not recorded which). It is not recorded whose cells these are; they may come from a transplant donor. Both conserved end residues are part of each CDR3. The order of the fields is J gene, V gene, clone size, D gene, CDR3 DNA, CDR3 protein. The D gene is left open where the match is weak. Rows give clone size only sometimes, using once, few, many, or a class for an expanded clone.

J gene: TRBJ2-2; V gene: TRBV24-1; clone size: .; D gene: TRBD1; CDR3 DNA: TGTGCCACCAGTGAGCTCCGACAGGGGGGCACCGGGGAGCTGTTTTTT; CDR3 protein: CATSELRQGGTGELFF
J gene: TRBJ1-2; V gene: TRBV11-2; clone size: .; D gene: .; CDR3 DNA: TGTGCCAGCAGTCCGGATGGGATCAAGACCGTCTATGGCTACACCTTC; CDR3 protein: CASSPDGIKTVYGYTF
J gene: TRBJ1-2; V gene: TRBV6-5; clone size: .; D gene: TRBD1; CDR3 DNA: TGTGCCAGCAGTTACAGTGCAGGGGGCGATGGCTACACCTTC; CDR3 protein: CASSYSAGGDGYTF
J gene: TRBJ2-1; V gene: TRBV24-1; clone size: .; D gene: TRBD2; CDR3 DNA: TGTGCCACCAGTGGGGAGGGACTCTACAATGAGCAGTTCTTC; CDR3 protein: CATSGEGLYNEQFF
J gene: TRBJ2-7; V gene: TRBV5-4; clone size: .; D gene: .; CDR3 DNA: TGTGCCAGCAGCTGGGGGATTATCTCCTACGAGCAGTACTTC; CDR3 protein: CASSWGIISYEQYF
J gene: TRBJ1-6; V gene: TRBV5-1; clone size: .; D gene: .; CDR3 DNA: TGCGCCAGCAGCTTTGCCCAGGATAATTCACCCCTCCACTTT; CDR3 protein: CASSFAQDNSPLHF
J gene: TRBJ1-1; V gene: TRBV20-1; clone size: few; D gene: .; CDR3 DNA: TGCAGTGCCCCAACCCGAGGGACAAAGGGAAGAGGCACTGAAGCTTTCTTT; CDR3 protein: CSAPTRGTKGRGTEAFF
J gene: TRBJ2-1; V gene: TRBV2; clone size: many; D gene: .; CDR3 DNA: TGTGCCAGCAGGAGGGGTCGAAATTTCGGCAATGAGCAGTTCTTC; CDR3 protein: CASRRGRNFGNEQFF
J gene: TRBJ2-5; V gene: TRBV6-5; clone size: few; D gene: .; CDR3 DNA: TGTGCCAGCAGTTACACCGGGACGGGGCGAGAGACCCAGTACTTC; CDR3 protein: CASSYTGTGRETQYF
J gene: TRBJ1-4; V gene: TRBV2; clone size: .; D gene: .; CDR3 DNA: TGTGCCAGCAGATTAGAACTCGAAAAACTGTTTTTT; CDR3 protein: CASRLELEKLFF
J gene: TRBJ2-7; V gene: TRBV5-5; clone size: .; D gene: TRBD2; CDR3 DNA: TGTGCCAGCAGCTCCGCGGGGAGGGGATCCTACGAGCAGTACTTC; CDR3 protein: CASSSAGRGSYEQYF
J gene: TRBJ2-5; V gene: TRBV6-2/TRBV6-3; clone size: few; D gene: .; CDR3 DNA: TGTGCCAGCAGCCAAAACGTACTAAGGGGTCGGGAGACCCAGTACTTC; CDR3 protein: CASSQNVLRGRETQYF
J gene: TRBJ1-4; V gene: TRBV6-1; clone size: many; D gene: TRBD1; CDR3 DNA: TGTGCCAGCAGGGCCAAGGGGGCCAGGGAAAAACTGTTTTTT; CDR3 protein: CASRAKGAREKLFF
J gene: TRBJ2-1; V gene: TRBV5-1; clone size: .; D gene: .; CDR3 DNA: TGCGCCAGCAGCTTGGCGGGAGCCCCGAGGGAGCAGTTCTTC; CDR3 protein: CASSLAGAPREQFF
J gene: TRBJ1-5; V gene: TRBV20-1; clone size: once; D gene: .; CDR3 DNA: TGCAGTGCTAGCGGACGGGGGTCGCAAAACAATCAGCCCCAGCATTTT; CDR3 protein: CSASGRGSQNNQPQHF
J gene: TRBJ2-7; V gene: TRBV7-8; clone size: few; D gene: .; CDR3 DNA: TGTGCCAGCAGCCCCCTTAGTTTAAGAGAGCAGTACTTC; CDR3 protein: CASSPLSLREQYF
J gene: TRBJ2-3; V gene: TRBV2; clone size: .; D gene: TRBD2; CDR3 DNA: TGTGCCAGCAACGGACTAGCGGAGGCAGATACGCAGTATTTT; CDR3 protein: CASNGLAEADTQYF
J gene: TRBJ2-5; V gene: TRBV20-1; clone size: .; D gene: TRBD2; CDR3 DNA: TGCAGTGCTAGATCCAAGCGGGGATCCCAAGAGACCCAGTACTTC; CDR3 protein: CSARSKRGSQETQYF
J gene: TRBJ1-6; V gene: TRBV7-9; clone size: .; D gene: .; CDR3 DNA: TGTGCCAGCAGCCCCCTAGGTCCCCTCCACTTT; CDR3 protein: CASSPLGPLHF
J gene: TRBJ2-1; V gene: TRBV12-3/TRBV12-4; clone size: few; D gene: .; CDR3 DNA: TGTGCCAGCAGTTTAGCAACGGGGTATCAGGGTGAGCAGTTCTTC; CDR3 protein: CASSLATGYQGEQFF
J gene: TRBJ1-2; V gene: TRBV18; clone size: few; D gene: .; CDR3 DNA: TGTGCCAGCTCACCACGGCCGGACCCCTATGGCTACACCTTC; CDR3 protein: CASSPRPDPYGYTF
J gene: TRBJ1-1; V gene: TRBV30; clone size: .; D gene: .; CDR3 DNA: TGTGCCTGGAGGGCCCAGGGGCTGACTGAAGCTTTCTTT; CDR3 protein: CAWRAQGLTEAFF
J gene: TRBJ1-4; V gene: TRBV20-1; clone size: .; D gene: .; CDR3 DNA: TGCAGTGCCAGGACCGGACCTAATGGAAAACTGTTTTTT; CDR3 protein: CSARTGPNGKLFF
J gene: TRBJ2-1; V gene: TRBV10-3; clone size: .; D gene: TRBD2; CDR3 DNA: TGTGCCATCAGTGAGTACGGGCTAGCGGAGGTCCATGAGCAGTTCTTC; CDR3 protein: CAISEYGLAEVHEQFF
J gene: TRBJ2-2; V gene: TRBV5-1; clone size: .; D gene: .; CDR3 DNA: TGCGCCAGCAGCTTGCTTACTGTCTACACCGGGGAGCTGTTTTTT; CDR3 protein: CASSLLTVYTGELFF
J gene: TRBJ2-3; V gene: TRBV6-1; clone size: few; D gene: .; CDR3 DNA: TGTGCCAGCAGTACAAGAAACCCAGATACGCAGTATTTT; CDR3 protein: CASSTRNPDTQYF
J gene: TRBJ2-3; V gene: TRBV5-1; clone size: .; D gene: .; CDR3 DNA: TGCGCCAGCAGCGGAGGGCGGAGGACCACAGATACGCAGTATTTT; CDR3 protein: CASSGGRRTTDTQYF
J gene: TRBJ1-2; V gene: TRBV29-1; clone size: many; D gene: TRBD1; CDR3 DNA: TGCAGCGTCCACACACCGAAGACAGGGGGCTTTAACTATGGCTACACCTTC; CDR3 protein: CSVHTPKTGGFNYGYTF
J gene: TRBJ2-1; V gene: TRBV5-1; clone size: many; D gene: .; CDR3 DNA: TGCGCCAGCAGCTTGGGGCTAGACAATGAGCAGTTCTTC; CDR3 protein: CASSLGLDNEQFF
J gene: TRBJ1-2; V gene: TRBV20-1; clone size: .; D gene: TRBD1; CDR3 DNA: TGCAGTGCTAGACAAACAGGGGTTGATGGCTACACCTTC; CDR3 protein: CSARQTGVDGYTF
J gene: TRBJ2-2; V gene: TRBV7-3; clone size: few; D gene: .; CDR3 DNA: TGTGCCAGCAGCCCCATGGAAAACACCGGGGAGCTGTTTTTT; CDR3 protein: CASSPMENTGELFF
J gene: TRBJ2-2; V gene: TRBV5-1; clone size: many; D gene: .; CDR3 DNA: TGCGCCAGCAGCTTGGCTTCCGCGGGGGAGCTGTTTTTT; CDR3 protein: CASSLASAGELFF
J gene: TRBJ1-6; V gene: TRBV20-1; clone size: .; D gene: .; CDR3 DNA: TGCAGTGCTAGCACACGCGGGGCCAGGGAAAATAATTCACCCCTCCACTTT; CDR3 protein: CSASTRGARENNSPLHF
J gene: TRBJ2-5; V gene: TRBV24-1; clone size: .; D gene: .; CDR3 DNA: TGTGCCACCAGTGATTCGGGACTCCCACCGGGGACCCAGTACTTC; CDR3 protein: CATSDSGLPPGTQYF
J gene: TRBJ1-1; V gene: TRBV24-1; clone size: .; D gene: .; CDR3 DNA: TGTGCCACCTCCCGGGGGGGCGGTGAAGCTTTCTTT; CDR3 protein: CATSRGGGEAFF
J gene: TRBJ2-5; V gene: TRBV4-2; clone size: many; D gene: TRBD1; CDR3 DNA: TGTGCCAGCAGCCAGGGCTCGGGACAGGGTCAAGAGACCCAGTACTTC; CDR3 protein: CASSQGSGQGQETQYF
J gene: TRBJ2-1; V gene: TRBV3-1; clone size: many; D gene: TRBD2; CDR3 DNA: TGTGCCAGCAGCCAGCGGACTAGCGGGAGCTTTGAGCAGTTCTTC; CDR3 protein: CASSQRTSGSFEQFF
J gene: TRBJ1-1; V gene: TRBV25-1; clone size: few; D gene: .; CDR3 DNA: TGTGCCAGCAGTCCCGGGACTCCCCGGGGAGCTTTCTTT; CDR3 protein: CASSPGTPRGAFF
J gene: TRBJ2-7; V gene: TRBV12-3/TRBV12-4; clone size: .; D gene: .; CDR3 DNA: TGTGCCAGCAGTTTAGCGTCGTTATCCGACGGTTCTGAGCAGTACTTC; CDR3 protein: CASSLASLSDGSEQYF
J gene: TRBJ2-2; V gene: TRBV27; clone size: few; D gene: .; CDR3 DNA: TGTGCCAGCCGGCTAACGGGTAACACCGGGGAGCTGTTTTTT; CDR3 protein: CASRLTGNTGELFF
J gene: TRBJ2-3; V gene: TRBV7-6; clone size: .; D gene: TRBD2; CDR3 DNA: TGTGCCAGCAGCTTAGTGTTTAGCGGGGGGCTCACAGATACGCAGTATTTT; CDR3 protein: CASSLVFSGGLTDTQYF
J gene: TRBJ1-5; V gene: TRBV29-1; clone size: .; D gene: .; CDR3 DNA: TGCAGCGTTCGCCCGGGCTTAACTCAGCCCCAGCATTTT; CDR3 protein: CSVRPGLTQPQHF
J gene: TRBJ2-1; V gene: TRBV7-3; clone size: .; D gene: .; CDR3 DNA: TGTGCCAGCAGCCCCCGGGCCTTACTCGATGAGCAGTTCTTC; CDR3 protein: CASSPRALLDEQFF
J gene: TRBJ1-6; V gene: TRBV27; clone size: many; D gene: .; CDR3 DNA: TGTGCCAGCAGTTCTCAAAGGGACGGGAATTCACCCCTCCACTTT; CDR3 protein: CASSSQRDGNSPLHF
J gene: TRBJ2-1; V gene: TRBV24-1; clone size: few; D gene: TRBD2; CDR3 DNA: TGTGCCACCGGCCACGGGAAAAGCGGGAGTAGGTACAATGAGCAGTTCTTC; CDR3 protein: CATGHGKSGSRYNEQFF
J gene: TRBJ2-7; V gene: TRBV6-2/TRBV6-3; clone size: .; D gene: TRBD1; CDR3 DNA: TGTGCCAGCCAGACAGGGGGAATGGGCGAGCAGTACTTC; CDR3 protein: CASQTGGMGEQYF
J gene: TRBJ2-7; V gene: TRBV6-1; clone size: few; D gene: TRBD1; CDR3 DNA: TGTGCCAGCAGCTTCGTCCCGGGACAGGGGTACGAGCAGTACTTC; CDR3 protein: CASSFVPGQGYEQYF